The 28 T cell receptor beta chains below come from one sample, sequenced in a study of blood T cells in healthy people across ages (dated by TCRdb to 2013 to 2016). To prepare the library, 5' RACE was applied. Sequencing used an Illumina HiSeq 2500. The second PCR ran for roughly 7 to 11 cycles and used a J-beta primer mix along with a sample-barcoded 5' primer. TCRdb reran the public reads through fastp at Q25 and MiXCR, keeping productive beta chains. Under each unique CDR3 protein, matching rows form one entry showing the most common genes and DNA. The sample table records about 780,000 distinct CDR3 sequences; 35% to 60% of these occur just once. The ten largest clones add up to 15% to 20% of the sample. Sample: blood. Receptor source: a man older than 75 in good health.

The chain is built from TRBV11-3 and TRBJ2-2; 10 bases line up with TRBD2. This CDR3 is built from 17 residues. Per the germline V gene, CDR1 is SGHNT and CDR2 is YENEEA. Germline trimming cut 5 bases from V and 4 bases from J; bases unmatched to any gene: 10. CDR3 sequence reads: CASSPYILAGPTGELFF. Written as DNA, the CDR3 is TGTGCCAGCAGCCCCTATATACTAGCGGGGCCCACCGGGGAGCTGTTTTTT.

V usage is TRBV7-2 and J usage is TRBJ1-2; D is possibly TRBD1 (6 bases). This CDR3 is built from 14 residues. The germline gives CDR1 SGHTA, CDR2 FQGNSA. The ends were cut back, 6 bases at V and 2 bases at J, with 13 bases in the middle. In DNA form, the CDR3 reads TGTGCCAGCAGTCAAGACAGGTCCAACTATGGCTACACCTTC. Protein product: CASSQDRSNYGYTF.

J is TRBJ1-2 and V is TRBV12-3 or TRBV12-4, with a weak D call TRBD1 (6 bases). Trimming took off 7 bases at V and 8 bases at J, with 11 bases between the two ends. The CDR3 contains 11 residues. The CDR3 here is CASNEQGGYTF. CDR3 sequence (DNA): TGTGCCAGCAATGAACAGGGCGGCTACACCTTC.

This clonotype was recorded once. The chain links TRBV29-1 to TRBJ2-7, with a possible D match to TRBD1 (7 bases). The germline V gene has CDR1 SQVTM and CDR2 ANQGSEA. The CDR3 runs 12 residues. The V and J ends lost 7 bases and 4 bases respectively, with 14 bases between them. Here the CDR3 reads CSGGTDHYEQYF. Written as DNA, the CDR3 is TGCAGCGGCGGGACAGACCATTACGAGCAGTACTTC.

Note on this clonotype: An end of the junction does not agree with germline; a read error may underlie this. The V and J genes are TRBV7-9 and TRBJ2-5, with 12 bases that match TRBD2. The CDR3 loop spans 18 amino acids. Germline lookup yields CDR1 SEHNR and CDR2 FQNEAQ (reference sequence). The CDR3 nucleotides read TGTGCCAGCAGCTTAGAGGCGGCGACTAGCGGGGGTCCTATGACCCAGTACTTT. It yields the protein CASSLEAATSGGPMTQYF. The full variable domain, with the rest looked up from reference TRBV7-9 and TRBJ2-5, is DTGVSQNPRHKITKRGQNVTFRCDPISEHNRLYWYRQTLGQGPEFLTYFQNEAQLEKSRLLSDRFSAERPKGSFSTLEIQRTEQGDSAMYLCASSLEAATSGGPMTQYFGPGTRLLVL.

This clonotype was counted ten times or more. The chain carries TRBV29-1 and TRBJ2-7, with D unclear. V was pared by 4 bases and J by 3 bases, with 7 bases between. This CDR3 contains 11 residues. Germline CDR1 is SQVTM and CDR2 is ANQGSEA. DNA of the CDR3: TGCAGCGTTGGACCGGACTACGAGCAGTACTTC. Amino acids: CSVGPDYEQYF.

This clonotype was recorded many times. The gene calls are TRBV20-1 and TRBJ2-1; 12 positions agree with TRBD2. Germline lookup yields CDR1 DFQATT and CDR2 SNEGSKA (reference sequence). The CDR3 has 14 residues. V shed 2 bases and J 9 bases; nucleotides not matched to a gene: 5. CDR3 region: CSARPSGRALEQFF. As DNA, the CDR3 is TGCAGTGCTAGACCTAGCGGGAGGGCCCTTGAGCAGTTCTTC.

This clonotype was counted a few times. The chain recombines TRBV7-6 with TRBJ1-1; D gene uncertain. This CDR3 comprises 15 residues. The germline V and J ends were trimmed by 0 bases and 8 bases, with 16 bases remaining between them. Germline V gene lookup returns CDR1 SGHVS and CDR2 FNYEAQ. Here the CDR3 DNA reads TGTGCCAGCAGCTTAGCTCCAGACCCAGAACAAGAAGCTTTCTTT. Protein product: CASSLAPDPEQEAFF.

This rearrangement joins TRBV25-1 to TRBJ1-2; the match to TRBD1 covers 9 bases. The CDR3 runs 15 residues. Germline values: CDR1 MGHDK, CDR2 SYGVNS. V lost 2 bases and J lost 3; bases outside the gene matches: 4. The CDR3 loop reads CASSEVTGGDYGYTF. The DNA of the CDR3 is TGTGCCAGCAGTGAAGTCACAGGGGGCGACTATGGCTACACCTTC.

This clonotype was seen more than once but under ten times. The CDR3 nucleotides are TGTGCCAGCAGCTTAGCGATTGGACAGGGGAACATTCAGTACTTC. It specifies CASSLAIGQGNIQYF. The chain carries TRBV13 and TRBJ2-4; 9 bases match TRBD1. The CDR3 loop spans 15 amino acids. Trimming removed 1 base from V and 7 bases from J; junction bases left unmatched: 5. In germline, CDR1 is PRHDT, CDR2 FYEKMQ (reference sequence). Complete variable domain (other parts from reference TRBV13 and TRBJ2-4): AAGVIQSPRHLIKEKRETATLKCYPIPRHDTVYWYQQGPGQDPQFLISFYEKMQSDKGSIPDRFSAQQFSDYHSELNMSSLELGDSALYFCASSLAIGQGNIQYFGAGTRLSVL.

Note on this clonotype: This sequence may be a read error, since a much larger clone differs from it by one base. The chain employs TRBV20-1 and TRBJ2-7; D is undetermined. Trimming removed 5 bases from V and 0 bases from J, with 14 bases in between. Germline V lookup: CDR1 DFQATT, CDR2 SNEGSKA (reference sequence). This CDR3 comprises 14 residues. Here the CDR3 DNA reads TGCAGTGCTGGTGAAAGCGACAACTCCTACGAGCAGTACTTC. This codes for CSAGESDNSYEQYF.

The chain uses TRBV7-6 and TRBJ2-5; 8 positions agree with TRBD2. Losses at the gene ends were 7 bases for V and 4 bases for J; bases not matched to a gene: 8. CDR1 and CDR2 (germline): SGHVS, FNYEAQ. CDR3 length: 14 amino acids. Written as DNA, the CDR3 is TGTGCCAGCACCGGGGGGGCCGTAGGAGAGACCCAGTACTTC. This sequence encodes CASTGGAVGETQYF.

This chain joins TRBV12-3 or TRBV12-4 and TRBJ2-2, with D possibly TRBD2 on 6 matching bases. The CDR3 is 15 amino acids. Between the trimmed V and J ends, which lost 0 bases and 6 bases, there was a span of 11 bases. The CDR3 nucleotides read TGTGCCAGCAGTTTAGCTGCGGGAACTGCCGGGGAGCTGTTTTTT. Translated, it gives CASSLAAGTAGELFF.

This clonotype was seen more than once but under ten times. The V and J genes are TRBV9 and TRBJ2-5, with TRBD2 as a possible D gene (5 bases). The CDR3 has 15 residues. Germline lookup yields CDR1 SGDLS and CDR2 YYNGEE. Deletions cut 5 bases from V and 5 bases from J, with 19 bases between. Here the CDR3 DNA reads TGTGCCAGCAGTTCTGGAGGACTCGACTTCGAGACCCAGTACTTC. Translated: CASSSGGLDFETQYF.

The chain joins TRBV21-1 to TRBJ2-7; the table's D call, TRBD1, has no DNA check behind it. TRBV21-1 is marked as a pseudogene. The CDR3 covers 16 residues. The DNA for the CDR3 is TGTGCCAGCAAGCGACCGGGACAGAAAATATATTACGAGCAGTACTTC. It encodes CASKRPGQKIYYEQYF.

This chain connects TRBV10-1 to TRBJ2-2; TRBD2 matches 8 bases. The CDR3 has 14 amino acids. The germline V gene has CDR1 WNHNN and CDR2 SYGVQD (reference sequence). The junction had 4 bases not matched to a gene; V was cut back by 7 bases and J by 3 bases. In DNA, the CDR3 is TGCGCCAGCAACTTAGCGGGATACACCGGGGAGCTGTTTTTT. Translated, it gives CASNLAGYTGELFF.

The chain combines TRBV7-6 with TRBJ2-4; 16 bases align to TRBD2. The CDR3 is made up of 14 amino acids. In germline, CDR1 is SGHVS, CDR2 FNYEAQ. With 5 bases clipped from V and 12 bases from J, the junction kept 4 bases outside the gene matches. This CDR3 reads CASSPGTSGRAQYF. DNA for the CDR3: TGTGCCAGCAGCCCAGGGACTAGCGGGAGGGCTCAGTACTTC.

This clonotype has just one count. Its ends do not fully match the called genes, so a read error is possible. The J gene is TRBJ2-3, the V gene TRBV12-3 or TRBV12-4; 8 bases are shared with TRBD2. This CDR3 has 14 amino acids. The CDR3 spells CAGSGRGGTDTQYF. DNA for the CDR3: TGTGCCGGCAGTGGACGGGGGGGAACAGATACGCAGTATTTT.

This rearrangement joins TRBV27 to TRBJ2-3; 10 bases line up with TRBD2. V trimming: 4 bases; J trimming: 0 bases; junction bases outside the gene matches: 25. There are 23 residues in the CDR3. Germline CDR1 MNHEY, CDR2 SMNVEV (reference sequence). The chain's CDR3 is CASSSRGRGRWLAGDPSTDTQYF. The CDR3 coding sequence is TGTGCCAGCAGTTCAAGGGGTCGAGGGAGGTGGCTAGCGGGAGACCCTAGCACAGATACGCAGTATTTT.

This clonotype was detected only a few times. This chain uses TRBV4-3 with TRBJ2-3; D gene unclear. Germline CDR1 and CDR2: LGHNA and YSLEER. The CDR3 extends over 13 amino acids. Trimming left V 0 bases short and J 5 bases short, with 6 bases between. CDR3 in amino acids: CASSQDGEDTQYF. CDR3 nucleotide sequence: TGCGCCAGCAGCCAAGATGGGGAAGATACGCAGTATTTT.

With respect to this clonotype: Compared with germline, one end of the junction differs, possibly owing to a read error. The V and J genes are TRBV5-1 and TRBJ2-3; the match to TRBD2 covers 7 bases. Germline assignment: CDR1 SGHRS and CDR2 YFSETQ. The CDR3 length is 15 residues. The CDR3 sequence is CASSLVGGPGDTRYF. The CDR3 DNA is TGCGCCAGCAGCTTAGTGGGAGGGCCGGGAGATACGCGGTATTTT.

This clonotype was counted ten times or more. V gene TRBV9 combines with J gene TRBJ2-3; 9 bases map to TRBD2. Germline CDR1 is SGDLS and CDR2 is YYNGEE. With 0 bases clipped from V and 2 bases from J, the junction kept 7 bases outside the gene matches. This CDR3 comprises 17 residues. CDR3 in amino acids: CASSVVSSGTHTDTQYF. The DNA of the CDR3 is TGTGCCAGCAGCGTAGTGTCTAGCGGGACCCACACAGATACGCAGTATTTT.

Regarding this clonotype: A single base separates this from a much larger clone, so it may be a read error. V is TRBV12-3 or TRBV12-4 and J is TRBJ2-1; D not resolved. The CDR3 consists of 11 residues. The V end was cut by 8 bases, the J end by 12 bases, with 14 bases between. CDR3 DNA: TGTGCCAGCGTGTCCTTGGGTGGGCAGTTCTTC. It specifies CASVSLGGQFF.

This clonotype occurred once. The CDR3 DNA reads TGCGCCAGCAGCTCTGCACTTAAAGAGACCCAGTACTTC. This encodes CASSSALKETQYF. The chain links TRBV5-1 to TRBJ2-5; D gene ambiguous. The germline gives CDR1 SGHRS, CDR2 YFSETQ. Trimming stripped 3 bases from V and 3 bases from J, with 9 bases between. CDR3 length equals 13 residues. The full variable domain, rest sourced from reference TRBV5-1 and TRBJ2-5, is KAGVTQTPRYLIKTRGQQVTLSCSPISGHRSVSWYQQTPGQGLQFLFEYFSETQRNKGNFPGRFSGRQFSNSRSEMNVSTLELGDSALYLCASSSALKETQYFGPGTRLLVL.

V gene TRBV7-2 combines with J gene TRBJ2-2; no definite D call. The CDR3 is 13 amino acids. Germline V CDR1 and CDR2: SGHTA, FQGNSA. The V and J ends lost 6 bases and 8 bases respectively, with 13 bases between them. The CDR3 region is CASSFLHSGELFF. CDR3 sequence (DNA): TGTGCCAGCAGTTTTCTCCATTCTGGGGAGCTGTTTTTT.

On this clonotype: Just one base apart from a much larger clone, this may be a read error. V and J are TRBV12-1 and TRBJ2-3; TRBD1, the D gene given by the table, was not confirmed from the DNA. TRBV12-1 is recorded as a pseudogene. The CDR3 runs to 13 residues. The CDR3, as DNA: TGTGTCCGGAACAGGGTGCTCACAGATACGCAGTATTTT. Translated, it gives CVRNRVLTDTQYF.

V gene TRBV7-2 combines with J gene TRBJ1-1; D may be TRBD1 (6 bases). Germline V gives CDR1 SGHTA, CDR2 FQGNSA. With 1 base removed from V and 0 bases from J, the gap between germline ends came to 12 bases. The CDR3 consists of 16 residues. The CDR3 loop is CASSLGPTGLNTEAFF. For the CDR3, the DNA is TGTGCCAGCAGCTTAGGGCCGACAGGTTTGAACACTGAAGCTTTCTTT.

The genes are TRBV2 and TRBJ2-1, with TRBD1 matching 7 bases. The CDR3 runs 13 residues. CDR1 and CDR2 (germline): SNHLY, FYNNEI. V was pared by 6 bases and J by 5 bases, with 4 bases of the junction left unmatched. CDR3 region: CASRRDSNNEQFF. The CDR3 nucleotides are TGTGCCAGCAGAAGGGACAGCAACAATGAGCAGTTCTTC.